Each of the 26 T cell receptor beta chains below was sequenced from the same sample in a study of T-cell memory formation after mild COVID-19. TCRdb itself ran the 5' RACE reads through MiXCR, one entry per CDR3 protein. The sample has some 88,000 distinct CDR3 sequences, approximately 25% seen once. The sequenced material came from PBMCs or a T cell subset sorted from them (not recorded which). All receptors come from a man aged 18 to 29 who had mild COVID-19 (a few samples of this study predate the infection). Cell type and time point are not known.

The gene calls are TRBV12-3 or TRBV12-4 and TRBJ2-5; 8 nucleotides match TRBD2. The CDR3 sequence is 14 residues long. V shed 8 bases and J 1 base; nucleotides not matched to a gene: 6. CDR3 DNA sequence: TGTGCCAGCGGTAGCGGGGAAGGCCAAGAGACCCAGTACTTC. This sequence encodes CASGSGEGQETQYF.

This chain's CDR3 is CASSYLGMDEQFF. The CDR3 DNA reads as TGTGCCAGCAGTTACCTGGGTATGGATGAGCAGTTCTTC. The V call is TRBV6-2 or TRBV6-3, the J call TRBJ2-1; D unresolved. Germline assignment: CDR1 MNHEY and CDR2 SVGEGT. The CDR3 length is 13 residues. The V and J ends lost 2 bases and 8 bases respectively, with 10 bases between them.

J is TRBJ2-1 and V is TRBV9, with D perhaps being TRBD1 or TRBD2 (5 bases each). This CDR3 is built from 15 residues. Germline loops: CDR1 SGDLS, CDR2 YYNGEE. V lost 6 bases and J 4 bases, leaving 17 bases between the germline ends. The CDR3 nucleotides are TGTGCCAGCACAACCGGGGCGGAGCTATACAATGAGCAGTTCTTC. It translates to CASTTGAELYNEQFF.

The chain couples TRBV29-1 to TRBJ2-3; 8 nucleotides align to TRBD1. V lost 6 bases, J lost 2 bases, and 4 bases stayed unmatched. Looked up from germline, CDR1 is SQVTM and CDR2 is ANQGSEA. The CDR3 spans 13 residues. The CDR3 reads CSVRTGLTDTQYF. In DNA, the CDR3 is TGCAGCGTGAGGACAGGGCTCACAGATACGCAGTATTTT.

This chain joins TRBV18 and TRBJ2-7; TRBD1 might be the D (5 bases). This CDR3 has 18 amino acids. Germline CDR1 KGHSH, CDR2 LQKENI. Trimming left V 0 bases short and J 3 bases short, with 21 bases between. The CDR3 sequence: CASSPPGRPILIYYEQYF. The CDR3 nucleotides are TGTGCCAGCTCACCACCGGGGCGCCCTATACTTATTTACTACGAGCAGTACTTC.

The CDR3 protein is CASRDGRAASYEQYV. For the CDR3, the DNA is TGTGCCAGCAGGGACGGCAGAGCCGCCTCCTACGAGCAGTACGTC. The genes are TRBV6-2 or TRBV6-3 and TRBJ2-7; D is unclear. Germline V lookup: CDR1 MNHEY, CDR2 SVGEGT. The CDR3 length is 15 residues. V lost 6 bases, J lost 0 bases, and 15 bases lay in between.

The chain links TRBV7-9 to TRBJ2-1; 11 bases agree with TRBD1. The CDR3 is 14 residues long. Germline V gene sequence: CDR1 SEHNR, CDR2 FQNEAQ (reference sequence). The V segment lost 5 bases and the J segment 9 bases; nucleotides outside the gene matches: 6. The CDR3 region is CASSLGQGETEQFF. CDR3 coding DNA: TGTGCCAGCAGCCTGGGACAGGGGGAGACTGAGCAGTTCTTC. Full variable domain (missing parts from reference TRBV7-9 and TRBJ2-1): DTGVSQNPRHKITKRGQNVTFRCDPISEHNRLYWYRQTLGQGPEFLTYFQNEAQLEKSRLLSDRFSAERPKGSFSTLEIQRTEQGDSAMYLCASSLGQGETEQFFGPGTRLTVL.

The chain recombines TRBV7-9 with TRBJ2-6; TRBD1 aligns across 9 bases. With 5 bases clipped from V and 2 bases from J, the junction kept 10 bases outside the gene matches. The CDR3 runs 18 residues. The germline gives CDR1 SEHNR, CDR2 FQNEAQ (reference sequence). Here the CDR3 reads CASSRQGGHPTGANVLTF. The CDR3 coding sequence is TGTGCCAGCAGCCGACAGGGGGGTCACCCAACTGGGGCCAACGTCCTGACTTTC.

The table lists this clonotype with a few counts. This rearrangement joins TRBV5-4 to TRBJ1-2; D gene unclear. Germline values: CDR1 SGHNT, CDR2 YYREEE (reference sequence). Trimming left V 0 bases short and J 0 bases short, with 9 bases between. This CDR3 has 15 residues. The CDR3 loop is CASSLEGGANYGYTF. The CDR3 DNA follows: TGTGCCAGCAGCTTGGAAGGAGGAGCTAACTATGGCTACACCTTC.

This clonotype was seen many times. The chain recombines TRBV7-9 with TRBJ2-7, with 8 nucleotides matching TRBD2. After removal of 5 bases from V and 2 bases from J, the junction contained 8 bases not matched to a gene. The CDR3 sequence is 15 residues long. Germline V gives CDR1 SEHNR, CDR2 FQNEAQ (reference sequence). The CDR3 coding sequence is TGTGCCAGCAGCCCTACCGGGGGGGCCGCCTACGAGCAGTACTTC. Its translation: CASSPTGGAAYEQYF. Full variable domain (remainder filled in from reference TRBV7-9 and TRBJ2-7): DTGVSQNPRHKITKRGQNVTFRCDPISEHNRLYWYRQTLGQGPEFLTYFQNEAQLEKSRLLSDRFSAERPKGSFSTLEIQRTEQGDSAMYLCASSPTGGAAYEQYFGPGTRLTVT.

The chain combines TRBV6-2 or TRBV6-3 with TRBJ2-5; 12 bases are a match to TRBD2. Per the germline V gene, CDR1 is MNHEY and CDR2 is SVGEGT. V lost 2 bases to trimming and J lost 2 bases; unmatched junction nucleotides: 3. CDR3 length equals 16 residues. The CDR3 is CASSYGGLAGQETQYF. CDR3 coding DNA: TGTGCCAGCAGTTACGGTGGACTAGCGGGGCAAGAGACCCAGTACTTC.

The chain's CDR3 is CASGYQETQYF. Here the CDR3 DNA reads TGTGCCAGCGGATACCAAGAGACCCAGTACTTC. V usage is TRBV6-2 or TRBV6-3 and J usage is TRBJ2-5; D not certain. In germline, CDR1 is MNHEY, CDR2 SVGEGT. V lost 8 bases to trimming and J lost 0 bases, with 4 bases between them. CDR3 length: 11 amino acids.

This clonotype was counted only a few times. The rearrangement links TRBV7-9 to TRBJ2-5; a weak D match, TRBD2 (5 bases). Germline CDR1 and CDR2: SEHNR and FQNEAQ (reference sequence). V lost 5 bases to trimming and J lost 5 bases, with 30 bases between them. CDR3 length: 19 amino acids. CDR3 amino acids: CASSRSTKEPGSTGETQYF. CDR3 sequence (DNA): TGTGCCAGCAGCCGAAGTACGAAAGAACCGGGATCTACCGGGGAGACCCAGTACTTC.

This clonotype was counted a few times. The gene calls are TRBV7-9 and TRBJ1-5; the D is unclear. CDR1 is SEHNR and CDR2 is FQNEAQ in the germline V gene (reference sequence). The CDR3 has 13 residues. Trimming cost V 5 bases and J 9 bases, with 14 bases left between them. The CDR3 spells CASSLNPVGPQHF. CDR3 nucleotide sequence: TGTGCCAGCAGCCTGAACCCGGTCGGGCCCCAGCATTTT.

This clonotype was counted between two and nine times. The chain links TRBV27 to TRBJ2-5; D unclear. Germline CDR1 MNHEY, CDR2 SMNVEV (reference sequence). CDR3 size: 13 residues. Trimming pared 3 bases from V and 7 bases from J, leaving 12 bases between. This chain's CDR3 is CASSLGRVGTQYF. CDR3 bases: TGTGCCAGCAGTTTGGGTCGGGTAGGGACCCAGTACTTC.

This rearrangement joins TRBV29-1 to TRBJ2-2, with TRBD1 matching over 8 bases. This CDR3 region has 16 residues. Looked up from germline, CDR1 is SQVTM and CDR2 is ANQGSEA. Trimming took 0 bases from V and 3 from J; bases not matched to a gene: 6. Here the CDR3 reads CSVEDKAGGHTGELFF. The CDR3 DNA follows: TGCAGCGTTGAAGATAAGGCAGGGGGCCACACCGGGGAGCTGTTTTTT.

This clonotype appeared a few times. The chain carries TRBV27 and TRBJ2-7; D gene ambiguous. CDR1 and CDR2 (germline): MNHEY, SMNVEV (reference sequence). Trimming removed 5 bases from V and 3 bases from J, with 5 bases in between. The CDR3 totals 11 residues. Here the CDR3 reads CASSDGYEQYF. The CDR3, as DNA: TGTGCCAGCAGTGACGGCTACGAGCAGTACTTC.

This clonotype has only a few counts. The chain employs TRBV7-9 and TRBJ2-1; D remains ambiguous. V was clipped by 7 bases and J by 10 bases, with 11 bases between them. Germline loops: CDR1 SEHNR, CDR2 FQNEAQ (reference sequence). This CDR3 has 11 amino acids. In nucleotides, the CDR3 is TGTGCCAGCACCATGTTGGACGAGCAGTTCTTC. This gives the protein CASTMLDEQFF.

The CDR3 DNA reads TGTGCCAGCAGTTACACCAATGAGCAGTTCTTC. Translation gives CASSYTNEQFF. V is TRBV6-2 or TRBV6-3 and J is TRBJ2-1; D is unclear. The V end was cut by 2 bases, the J end by 6 bases, with 2 bases between. Looked up from germline, CDR1 is MNHEY and CDR2 is SVGEGT. There are 11 residues in the CDR3.

The table lists this clonotype with a few counts. J is TRBJ1-2 and V is TRBV7-9; D remains unclear. Trimming stripped 2 bases from V and 6 bases from J, with 13 bases between. Per germline, CDR1 SEHNR and CDR2 FQNEAQ (reference sequence). The CDR3 length is 14 residues. CDR3: CASSLFVGSHGYTF. The CDR3 DNA follows: TGTGCCAGCAGCTTATTTGTGGGGAGCCATGGCTACACCTTC.

This clonotype was seen a handful of times. The chain links TRBV6-5 to TRBJ1-6; D remains ambiguous. CDR3 length: 13 amino acids. Trimming stripped 2 bases from V and 7 bases from J, with 6 bases between. Germline lookup yields CDR1 MNHEY and CDR2 SVGAGI. CDR3 bases: TGTGCCAGCAGTTACGGCGTGAATTCACCCCTCCACTTT. It is translated as CASSYGVNSPLHF.

The chain is built from TRBV12-3 or TRBV12-4 and TRBJ1-1, with a weak D call TRBD1 (6 bases). The CDR3 totals 15 residues. V lost 6 bases and J 1 base, leaving 15 bases between the germline ends. Here the CDR3 DNA reads TGTGCCAGCAGCGAACTTACAGGGTCGAACACTGAAGCTTTCTTT. It specifies CASSELTGSNTEAFF.

The chain recombines TRBV2 with TRBJ2-2; D gene uncertain. Trimming removed 5 bases from V and 0 bases from J, with 16 bases in between. This CDR3 is 17 amino acids long. The germline CDR1 and CDR2 sequences are SNHLY and FYNNEI. The CDR3 DNA reads TGTGCCAGCAGTATCCCCCTTGGTGGAGCGAACACCGGGGAGCTGTTTTTT. Protein: CASSIPLGGANTGELFF.

In its sample, this clonotype was seen a few times. J is TRBJ2-1 and V is TRBV5-1; 7 nucleotides align to TRBD1. The V gene end was trimmed by 3 bases and the J gene end by 0 bases; junction bases not matched to a gene: 3. Germline V gene sequence: CDR1 SGHRS, CDR2 YFSETQ. The CDR3 covers 15 residues. The CDR3, as DNA: TGCGCCAGCAGCTGGGGACAGAGCTCCTACAATGAGCAGTTCTTC. The encoded protein is CASSWGQSSYNEQFF.

The V and J genes are TRBV27 and TRBJ2-7; 10 bases are shared with TRBD2. V lost 2 bases, J lost 3 bases, and 7 bases stayed unmatched. The germline gives CDR1 MNHEY, CDR2 SMNVEV (reference sequence). The CDR3 has 16 residues. CDR3 DNA: TGTGCCAGCAGTTTAAGGGGGCCTAGCGGGGGCTACGAGCAGTACGTC. Translation gives CASSLRGPSGGYEQYV.

This clonotype was seen a few times. The CDR3 bases are TGCAGTGCTAGAGGAATTTGGTCCTACGAGCAGTACTTC. As protein: CSARGIWSYEQYF. The chain joins TRBV20-1 to TRBJ2-7; D is unresolved. This CDR3 contains 13 residues. The V gene's germline CDR1 is DFQATT and CDR2 SNEGSKA (reference sequence). With 1 base removed from V and 1 base from J, the gap between germline ends came to 8 bases.